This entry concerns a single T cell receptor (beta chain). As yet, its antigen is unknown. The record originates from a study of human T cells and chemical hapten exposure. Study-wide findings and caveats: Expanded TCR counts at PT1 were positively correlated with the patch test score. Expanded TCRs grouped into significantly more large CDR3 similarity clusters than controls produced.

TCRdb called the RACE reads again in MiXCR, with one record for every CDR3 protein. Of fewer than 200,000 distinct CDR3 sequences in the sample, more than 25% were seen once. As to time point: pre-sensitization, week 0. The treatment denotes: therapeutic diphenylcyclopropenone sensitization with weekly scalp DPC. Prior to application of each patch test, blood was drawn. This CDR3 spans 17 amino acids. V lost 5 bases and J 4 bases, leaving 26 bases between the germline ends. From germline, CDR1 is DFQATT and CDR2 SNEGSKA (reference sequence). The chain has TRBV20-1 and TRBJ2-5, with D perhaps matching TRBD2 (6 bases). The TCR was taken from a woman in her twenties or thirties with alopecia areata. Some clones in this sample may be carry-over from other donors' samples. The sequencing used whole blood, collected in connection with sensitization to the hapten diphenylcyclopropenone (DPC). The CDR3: CSARIGPAGKIGETQYF. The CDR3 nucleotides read TGCAGTGCTCGGATAGGTCCCGCGGGAAAGATTGGAGAGACCCAGTACTTC.